This record concerns one T cell receptor beta chain sequence. The antigen remains unidentified. This record belongs to a study of T cell responses to AZD1222 COVID-19 vaccine. Study observations and caveats: It was only five to seven AZD1222 recipients who were seropositive at baseline. Clonal diversity was possibly underestimated, and white British individuals and females predominated among donors. Regions 160-218 and 743-854 held dominance among vaccine-associated CD4 TCRs, which spanned spike.

Assay: immunoSEQ multiplex PCR; the TCRdb copy retains only in-frame clones and omits some. The sample lists some 130,000 clones, 84% occurring once. Per germline, CDR1 MNHEY and CDR2 SVGAGI. The CDR3 is 16 amino acids. Trimming left V 2 bases short and J 2 bases short, with 13 bases between. Material: peripheral blood, obtained on day 0 of AZD1222 vaccination. The TCR sequence derives from an adult in good health. The genes are TRBV6-5 and TRBJ1-5; D remains unclear. CDR3 sequence reads: CASSYARFGGNQPQHF. The CDR3 DNA reads as TGTGCCAGCAGTTACGCCCGGTTTGGAGGCAATCAGCCCCAGCATTTT.